The T cell receptor beta chain described here comes from a study of OX40 agonist ivuxolimab in advanced cancers. Study-wide context: The costimulatory receptor OX40 (CD134) was targeted by ivuxolimab, a fully human IgG2 agonistic monoclonal antibody. Intravenous ivuxolimab was administered to patients every 2 weeks at six dose levels: 0.01, 0.1, 0.3, 1.5, 3 and 10 mg/kg. Among the approximately 54 dose-escalation patients, around 19 had hepatocellular carcinoma, roughly 15 melanoma, 9 renal cell carcinoma and 9 head and neck cancer. In the dose-escalation cohort, 70% to 90% of patients were male, and the mean age was around 60 years with a range of about 20 to 79. Prior anti-PD-1, anti-PD-L1 or anti-CTLA-4 therapy was permitted, and about two fifths of dose-escalation patients had received checkpoint inhibitors. Partial responses occurred in three dose-escalation patients: two with cutaneous melanoma and one with hepatocellular carcinoma. Peripheral TCRbeta sequencing aimed to test whether ivuxolimab altered TCR sequence diversity and caused clonal T-cell expansion. The paper reports the monotherapy dose-escalation portion (N ≈ 52 patients) of the phase I ivuxolimab trial. Summary of the overall study and its limitations: Antigen specificity was not determined for the clonally expanded peripheral T cells. At doses of 0.1 to 3.0 mg/kg, clonal expansion of both CD4+ and CD8+ T cells in blood was seen between baseline and week 6. Low levels of normalized T-cell clonal expansion were also seen in some patients who did not respond. After ivuxolimab, CD8+ T cells had more expanded clones than CD4+ T cells on average. In the 0.1-3.0 mg/kg groups, partial responders had among the lowest normalized peripheral clonal expansion, particularly in CD8+ T cells.

Genomic DNA was extracted from sorted cells for sequencing of the TCRbeta CDR3 region. The immunoSEQ Assay was used to sequence the TCRbeta CDR3 regions. TCRdb carries this immuneACCESS record with in-frame sequences only. Its versions omit some clonotypes, under half of them owing to an unresolved V gene in the studies checked, with the rest unexplained. Across this sample there are approximately 30,000 clones, with roughly nine tenths seen only once. The ten largest clones take up under 1% of the sample. Patients with autoimmune disease history or receiving systemic immunosuppression were excluded from the trial. Peripheral blood for TCR sequencing was drawn from every dose cohort at baseline, at cycle 4 day 1 and at cycle 7 day 1. Samples were obtained from an open-label, multicenter, first-in-human phase I dose-escalation trial of ivuxolimab. Adults with locally advanced or metastatic melanoma, renal cell carcinoma, hepatocellular carcinoma or head and neck squamous cell carcinoma were enrolled in the trial. CD4+ and CD8+ T cells were sorted separately from peripheral blood before TCR sequencing.

With respect to this clone: The antigen it binds to is not known. Per-base quality was not reported, and no clone a single base away is much larger than it.

This clonotype originated in an adult with an advanced solid tumor such as melanoma, head and neck, liver or kidney cancer. Sample: CD4+ or CD8+ T cells sorted from blood, taken in a trial of the OX40 agonist ivuxolimab.

In nucleotides, the sequence is TGTGCCAGCTCACGCCGGGACAGCTCTGGAAACACCATATATTTT. This translates into CASSRRDSSGNTIYF. This chain joins TRBV18 to TRBJ1-3; 7 bases in the middle match TRBD1. Taken from cysteine to phenylalanine, the CDR3 has 15 residues. The only DNA kept is the CDR3, 45 bases in frame from the first base. The germline V gene gives CDR1 as KGHSH and CDR2 as LQKENI. The germline V and J ends show losses of 4 bases and 0 bases respectively, and no gene match explains 3 bases of the junction.